What follows are 14 T cell receptor beta chains derived from one specimen sequenced in a study of blood T cells in healthy people across ages. It was with a sample-barcoded 5' primer and a J-beta primer mix that a second PCR of roughly 6 to 12 cycles was run. TCRdb reprocessed the 5' RACE reads with MiXCR, giving one entry per CDR3 protein. The data contain about 670,000 distinct CDR3 sequences, approximately 40% of them singletons. Sequenced: blood. Receptors originate from a man older than 75 in good health.

J is TRBJ2-1 and V is TRBV20-1; 8 bases line up with TRBD2. The germline gives CDR1 DFQATT, CDR2 SNEGSKA (reference sequence). Trimming cost V 7 bases and J 8 bases; bases outside gene matches: 13. This CDR3 comprises 14 residues. CDR3 DNA sequence: TGCAGTGTCAGAGGGAGGAGCGGGAGCCATGAGCAGTTCTTC. It is translated as CSVRGRSGSHEQFF.

This clonotype appeared a few times. The V and J genes are TRBV20-1 and TRBJ1-1; D not resolved. CDR1 is DFQATT and CDR2 is SNEGSKA in the germline V gene (reference sequence). CDR3 length equals 14 residues. V lost 3 bases, J lost 2 bases, and 13 bases lay in between. The CDR3 DNA sequence: TGCAGTGCTAGGGTTCAGACATTTAACACTGAAGCTTTCTTT. It yields the protein CSARVQTFNTEAFF.

This chain connects TRBV7-6 to TRBJ2-7; 7 bases fit TRBD2. V trimming: 5 bases; J trimming: 0 bases; junction bases outside the gene matches: 10. Germline V gene lookup returns CDR1 SGHVS and CDR2 FNYEAQ. The CDR3 covers 16 residues. CDR3 DNA sequence: TGTGCCAGCAGCAACCGGGGTAGCGGGTACTCCTACGAGCAGTACTTC. It codes for CASSNRGSGYSYEQYF.

CDR3: CASSLNSGSPDTQYF. DNA for the CDR3: TGTGCCAGCAGCTTAAATAGCGGGAGTCCAGATACGCAGTATTTT. The chain couples TRBV7-3 to TRBJ2-3; TRBD2 matches 9 bases. V shed 1 base, J shed 4 bases, and the junction held 3 bases outside the gene matches. Germline lookup yields CDR1 SGHTA and CDR2 FQGTGA. The CDR3 has 15 residues. Full variable domain (outside the CDR3, taken from reference TRBV7-3 and TRBJ2-3): GAGVSQTPSNKVTEKGKYVELRCDPISGHTALYWYRQSLGQGPEFLIYFQGTGAADDSGLPNDRFFAVRPEGSVSTLKIQRTERGDSAVYLCASSLNSGSPDTQYFGPGTRLTVL.

This clonotype turned up a few times. The V and J genes are TRBV27 and TRBJ2-7, with D perhaps matching TRBD1 (6 bases). Trimming stripped 6 bases from V and 3 bases from J, with 18 bases between. The germline V gene has CDR1 MNHEY and CDR2 SMNVEV (reference sequence). The CDR3 extends over 15 amino acids. The CDR3 reads CASRVYRDTVYEQYF. CDR3 nucleotide sequence: TGTGCCAGCAGAGTCTACCGGGACACCGTCTACGAGCAGTACTTC.

The rearrangement joins TRBV6-6 to TRBJ1-5; no clear D gene. This CDR3 spans 14 amino acids. Germline V gives CDR1 MNHNY, CDR2 SVGAGI (reference sequence). V lost 5 bases to trimming and J lost 3 bases, with 11 bases between them. The CDR3 region has the DNA TGTGCCAGCAGTAACAGTCAGTCCAATCAGCCCCAGCATTTT. It codes for CASSNSQSNQPQHF.

This chain joins TRBV9 and TRBJ2-4, with TRBD2 matching 10 bases. The CDR3 is 14 residues long. The V gene's germline CDR1 is SGDLS and CDR2 YYNGEE. J lost 9 bases, V lost 4 bases, and 7 bases had no gene match. CDR3 amino acids: CASSPGLADSIQYF. The CDR3 bases are TGTGCCAGCAGCCCCGGACTAGCGGATTCCATTCAGTACTTC.

This clonotype was seen at least ten times. The rearrangement joins TRBV20-1 to TRBJ2-3; D perhaps matches TRBD2 (6 bases). Trimming shortened V by 2 bases and J by 5 bases, and 14 bases separated the two germline ends. CDR1 is DFQATT and CDR2 is SNEGSKA in the germline V gene (reference sequence). The CDR3 is made up of 14 amino acids. The CDR3 region has the DNA TGCAGTGCTAGATTAGCGACCGGGGGAGATACGCAGTATTTT. Translated, it gives CSARLATGGDTQYF.

This clonotype was observed a few times. This chain connects TRBV6-2 or TRBV6-3 to TRBJ1-5, with D maybe TRBD1 (6 bases). Trimming pared 4 bases from V and 2 bases from J, leaving 15 bases between. The germline gives CDR1 MNHEY, CDR2 SVGEGT. The CDR3 is made up of 16 amino acids. The CDR3 is CASSLSKEGGNQPQHF. CDR3 DNA sequence: TGTGCCAGCAGTTTGAGCAAAGAGGGGGGCAATCAGCCCCAGCATTTT.

This clonotype has a single count. This chain links TRBV3-1 with TRBJ1-2; D not resolved. V lost 1 base and J lost 8, with 8 bases in between. Germline V gene data show CDR1 as LGHDT and CDR2 as YNNKEL (reference sequence). CDR3 length: 12 amino acids. In DNA form, the CDR3 reads TGTGCCAGCAGCCAAGGAATCGCAGGCTACACCTTC. Amino acid sequence: CASSQGIAGYTF. Combining the CDR3 with reference TRBV3-1 and TRBJ1-2 gives the whole variable domain DTAVSQTPKYLVTQMGNDKSIKCEQNLGHDTMYWYKQDSKKFLKIMFSYNNKELIINETVPNRFSPKSPDKAHLNLHINSLELGDSAVYFCASSQGIAGYTFGSGTRLTVV.

This clonotype was observed once. The chain joins TRBV29-1 to TRBJ1-5, with 9 nucleotides matching TRBD1. With V trimmed by 6 bases and J by 6 bases, 6 bases remained unmatched. This CDR3 is built from 13 residues. From germline, CDR1 is SQVTM and CDR2 ANQGSEA. The CDR3 here is CSVSDRGVQPQHF. The CDR3, as DNA: TGCAGCGTAAGTGACAGGGGGGTTCAGCCCCAGCATTTT.

This clonotype was seen more than once but under ten times. V is TRBV14 and J is TRBJ2-5; 9 nucleotides align to TRBD1. After removal of 6 bases from V and 11 bases from J, the junction contained 13 bases not matched to a gene. This CDR3 region has 14 residues. The germline CDR1 and CDR2 sequences are SGHDN and FVKESK. The CDR3 protein is CASSRATGGSEQYF. CDR3 bases: TGTGCCAGCAGTCGAGCTACAGGGGGCAGTGAGCAGTACTTC.

Comment on this clonotype: At one of its ends the junction is not consistent with the germline gene, which may arise from a read error. This chain uses TRBV7-2 with TRBJ2-4; D is unresolved. The J call is in doubt because the DNA end fits TRBJ2-7 better. There are 12 residues in the CDR3. CDR1 is SGHTA and CDR2 is FQGNSA in the germline V gene. The CDR3 protein is CPSSLGPYEQYF. The CDR3 DNA sequence: TGTCCCAGCAGCTTAGGGCCCTACGAGCAGTACTTC.

The sample holds a few counts of this clonotype. The CDR3 nucleotides are TGTGCCAGCAGCTTAGTGGAACAGGTTCACGAGCAGTACTTC. Its protein is CASSLVEQVHEQYF. The chain recombines TRBV7-2 with TRBJ2-7, with D perhaps matching TRBD1 (5 bases). Germline CDR1 and CDR2: SGHTA and FQGNSA. This CDR3 is 14 amino acids long. Trimming pared 1 base from V and 5 bases from J, leaving 12 bases between.